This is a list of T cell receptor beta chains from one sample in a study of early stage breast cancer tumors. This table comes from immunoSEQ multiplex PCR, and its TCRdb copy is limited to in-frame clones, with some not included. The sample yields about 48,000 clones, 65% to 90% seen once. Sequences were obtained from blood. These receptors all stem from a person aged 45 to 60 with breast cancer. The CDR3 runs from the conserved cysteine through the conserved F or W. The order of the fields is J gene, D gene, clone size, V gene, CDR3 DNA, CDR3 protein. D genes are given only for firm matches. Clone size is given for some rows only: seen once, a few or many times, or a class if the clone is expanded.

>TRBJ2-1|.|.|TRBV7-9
TGTGCCAGCATGGTAGGAGACTACAATGAGCAGTTCTTC
CASMVGDYNEQFF
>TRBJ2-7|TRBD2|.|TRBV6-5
TGTGCCAGCCGTACTTTGGGGGGGAGCTCCTACGAGCAGTACTTC
CASRTLGGSSYEQYF
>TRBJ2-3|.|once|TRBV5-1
TGCGCCAGCAGCTTGGGGAGCACAGATACGCAGTATTTT
CASSLGSTDTQYF
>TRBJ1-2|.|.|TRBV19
TGTGCCAGTAAGCGAGACGGGAACTATGGCTACACCTTC
CASKRDGNYGYTF
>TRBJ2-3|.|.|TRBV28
TGTGCCAGCAGTAATTTCGGGGCCCGAGCAGATACGCAGTATTTT
CASSNFGARADTQYF
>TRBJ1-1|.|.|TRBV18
TGTGCCAGCTCACCCGGACCTCATAGGACTGAAGCTTTCTTT
CASSPGPHRTEAFF
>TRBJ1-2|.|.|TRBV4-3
TGCGCCAGCAGCCAAGCTAGAGGGGGTTTCTATGGCTACACCTTC
CASSQARGGFYGYTF
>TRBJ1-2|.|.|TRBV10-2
TGCGCCAGCAGTGAATACCCTAACTATGGCTACACCTTC
CASSEYPNYGYTF
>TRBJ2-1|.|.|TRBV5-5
TGTGCCAGCAGCTCCGCACCGAGCTCCTACAATGAGCAGTTCTTC
CASSSAPSSYNEQFF
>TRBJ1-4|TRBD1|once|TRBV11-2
TGTGCCAGCAGCTCACGTACCAACAGGGGGTGGAAACTGTTTTTT
CASSSRTNRGWKLFF
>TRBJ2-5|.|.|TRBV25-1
TGTGCCAGCAGTGAATTCGTTCGTCAAGAGACCCAGTACTTC
CASSEFVRQETQYF
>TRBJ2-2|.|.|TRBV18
TGTGCCAGCTCACCACCAGGTTGGAACACCGGGGAGCTGTTTTTT
CASSPPGWNTGELFF
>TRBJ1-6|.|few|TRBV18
TGTGCCAGCTCACCACCTGAATCACCCCTCCACTTT
CASSPPESPLHF
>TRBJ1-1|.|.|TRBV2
TGTGCCAGCGGGTCAGGGATTCGGAACACTGAAGCTTTCTTT
CASGSGIRNTEAFF
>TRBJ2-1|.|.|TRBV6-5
TGTGCCAGCAGTTACTCGAGATCGAGCGTCAATGAGCAGTTCTTC
CASSYSRSSVNEQFF
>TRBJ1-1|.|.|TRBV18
TGTGCCAGCTCACCATCACGAGGGAACACTGAAGCTTTCTTT
CASSPSRGNTEAFF
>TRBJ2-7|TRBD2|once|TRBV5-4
TGTGCCAGCAGCCCGGGGACTAGCGGGGGTTTTACGAGCATGTACTTC
CASSPGTSGGFTSMYF
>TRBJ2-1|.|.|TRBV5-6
TGTGCCAGCAGCTTGGTGGGGGCTTCCTACAATGAGCAGTTCTTC
CASSLVGASYNEQFF
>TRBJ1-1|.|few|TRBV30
TGTGCCTGGGACGTAGGAAATCCTGAAGCTTTCTTT
CAWDVGNPEAFF
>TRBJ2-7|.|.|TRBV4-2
TGTGCCAGCAGCCAAGTACCCGAGGACGAGCAGTACTTC
CASSQVPEDEQYF
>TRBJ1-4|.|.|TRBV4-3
TGCGCCAGCAGCCAAACGGCTGCAACTAATGAAAAACTGTTTTTT
CASSQTAATNEKLFF
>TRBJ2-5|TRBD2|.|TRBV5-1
TGCGCCAGCAGCTTACTAGCGGGGGGACAAGAGACCCAGTACTTC
CASSLLAGGQETQYF
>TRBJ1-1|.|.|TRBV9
TGTGCCAGCAGCCCCAGCGGTGGTGAAGCTTTCTTT
CASSPSGGEAFF
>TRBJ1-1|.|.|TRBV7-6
TGTGCCAGCAGCTCACTTATGAACACTGAAGCTTTCTTT
CASSSLMNTEAFF
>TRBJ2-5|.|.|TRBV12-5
TGTGCTAGTGGTTTCATAGATACCGAGACCCAGTACTTC
CASGFIDTETQYF